This T cell receptor beta chain originates from a study of T-cell memory formation after mild COVID-19. Overall study context: The TCR clusters were mostly specific to one donor.

With constant-segment primers, 5'RACE yielded cDNA libraries of TCR alpha and TCR beta that carried sample barcodes and UMIs. One entry per CDR3 protein results from TCRdb running MiXCR on the 5' RACE reads. The data hold about 500,000 distinct CDR3 sequences, with about 20% observed a single time. This clonotype has just a few counts. What it recognizes is unknown. The V gene's germline CDR1 is SEHNR and CDR2 FQNEAQ (reference sequence). V trimming: 5 bases; J trimming: 2 bases; junction bases outside the gene matches: 11. The CDR3 runs to 16 residues. General study points: Clones contracting over day 15 to 85 were CD4/CD8 balanced, with later expanders leaning CD4+. Pre-infection memory already had some responding clones, implying cross-reactive memory joined.

V usage is TRBV7-9 and J usage is TRBJ2-7; TRBD2 matches at 8 bases. The sequenced sample consisted of PBMCs or a T cell subset sorted from them (not recorded which). The receptor was isolated from an adult woman who had mild COVID-19 (a few samples of this study predate the infection). Cell type and time point are not known. This chain's CDR3 is CASSPPRLGLAYEQYF. Written as DNA, the CDR3 is TGTGCCAGCAGCCCTCCCAGGCTGGGACTAGCCTACGAGCAGTACTTC.